Listed here are 5 T cell receptor beta chains from one sample, sequenced in a study of OX40 agonist ivuxolimab in advanced cancers. The repertoire was sequenced with immunoSEQ multiplex PCR; TCRdb's copy has only in-frame clones and lacks some. The sample yields 45,000 to 55,000 clones, roughly 94% seen once. The sequencing here drew on CD4+ or CD8+ T cells sorted from blood, taken in a trial of the OX40 agonist ivuxolimab. Receptor source: an adult with an advanced solid tumor such as melanoma, head and neck, liver or kidney cancer.

The chain recombines TRBV6-5 with TRBJ1-1; 7 positions agree with TRBD1. V trimming: 2 bases; J trimming: 0 bases; junction bases outside the gene matches: 6. The CDR3 consists of 16 residues. Germline CDR1 MNHEY, CDR2 SVGAGI. CDR3 nucleotide sequence: TGTGCCAGCAGTTACACGGGACAGTTCATGAACACTGAAGCTTTCTTT. As protein: CASSYTGQFMNTEAFF.

This clone was found once. J is TRBJ2-1 and V is TRBV19; 12 bases fit TRBD2. Germline CDR1 reads LNHDA; CDR2 reads SQIVND (reference sequence). Germline trimming cut 5 bases from V and 8 bases from J; bases unmatched to any gene: 10. CDR3 length: 16 residues. CDR3 region: CASSALTSGSYHEQFF. The DNA of the CDR3 is TGTGCCAGTAGTGCACTGACTAGCGGGAGTTACCATGAGCAGTTCTTC.

The rearrangement links TRBV6-6 to TRBJ1-1; D not certain. The CDR3 has 14 residues. V lost 11 bases, J lost 2 bases, and 18 bases lay in between. In germline, CDR1 is MNHNY, CDR2 SVGAGI (reference sequence). The CDR3 protein is CASTLAGGNTEAFF. CDR3 coding DNA: TGTGCCTCAACACTTGCTGGCGGTAACACTGAAGCTTTCTTT.

This rearrangement joins TRBV27 to TRBJ2-2; TRBD1 matches 7 bases. The germline V gene encodes CDR1 MNHEY and CDR2 SMNVEV (reference sequence). The CDR3 length is 14 residues. V lost 6 bases and J lost 7; bases outside the gene matches: 8. CDR3 DNA sequence: TGTGCCAGCAGGTCAGGAACAGGGGTCGGGGAGCTGTTTTTT. It yields the protein CASRSGTGVGELFF.

This clone was picked up one time. The rearrangement uses TRBV6-6 and TRBJ2-7; D is unresolved. The V end was cut by 8 bases, the J end by 0 bases, with 8 bases between. The CDR3 length is 12 residues. Germline assignment: CDR1 MNHNY and CDR2 SVGAGI (reference sequence). The CDR3 region is CASAYDSYEQYF. For the CDR3, the DNA is TGTGCCAGCGCCTATGACTCCTACGAGCAGTACTTC.